Detailed here is one T cell receptor beta chain. The antigen is not known. The data were obtained in a study of response to subunit inactivated influenza vaccine. CDR1 is MRHNA and CDR2 is SNTAGT in the germline V gene. The CDR3 extends over 16 amino acids. Trimming took 4 bases from V and 0 from J, leaving 14 bases between them. Each CDR3 protein is one row after TCRdb ran MiXCR on the RT-PCR reads. This repertoire shows some 600,000 distinct CDR3 sequences, 14% found once; its top ten account for about 7.6%. General study points: The study's authors posited that every seasonal influenza vaccination enlists few new T cells.

The source is a man aged 50-59 years who received an inactivated influenza vaccine. Specimen: PBMCs from blood, collected around 14 days before vaccination. V is TRBV6-4 and J is TRBJ2-3; no reliable D call. This CDR3 reads CASSVDSFSSTDTQYF. CDR3 bases: TGTGCCAGCAGTGTTGACTCTTTCTCTAGCACAGATACGCAGTATTTT.